The 30 T cell receptor beta chains reported below all come from one sample, sequenced in a study of blood T cell repertoires in COVID-19. Profiling relied on immunoSEQ multiplex PCR, and the TCRdb table lists in-frame clones only, not all of them. The data hold 250,000 to 300,000 clones, with 90% observed a single time. The sequenced sample consisted of peripheral blood. The receptors originated from a woman in her sixties or seventies with COVID-19, enrolled during active disease.

The chain joins TRBV4-2 to TRBJ1-3; D is unclear. CDR1 and CDR2 from the germline V gene are LGHNA and YNFKEQ. Trimming took off 0 bases at V and 2 bases at J, with 11 bases between the two ends. The CDR3 is 16 residues long. This CDR3 is CASSQEVPSTGNTIYF. The CDR3 DNA sequence: TGTGCCAGCAGCCAAGAGGTACCTTCTACTGGAAACACCATATATTTT.

The chain combines TRBV9 with TRBJ2-5; TRBD2 agrees at 11 bases. In germline, CDR1 is SGDLS, CDR2 YYNGEE. The CDR3 sequence is 15 residues long. The ends lost 2 bases at V and 4 bases at J; junction bases unmatched: 4. In nucleotides, the CDR3 is TGTGCCAGCAGCGTTTTAGCGGGGGGGAGAGAGACCCAGTACTTC. Residues: CASSVLAGGRETQYF.

V gene TRBV14 combines with J gene TRBJ1-4, with TRBD1 as a possible D gene (6 bases). The CDR3 loop spans 14 amino acids. Trimming took off 4 bases at V and 5 bases at J, with 11 bases between the two ends. CDR1 is SGHDN and CDR2 is FVKESK in the germline V gene. CDR3 in DNA: TGTGCCAGCAGCCCGACAGGACCCAATGAAAAACTGTTTTTT. Protein sequence: CASSPTGPNEKLFF.

The chain joins TRBV5-1 to TRBJ2-3; TRBD2 matches 8 bases. Germline CDR1 and CDR2: SGHRS and YFSETQ. This CDR3 contains 15 residues. V was clipped by 3 bases and J by 4 bases; unmatched bases: 7. In DNA, the CDR3 is TGCGCCAGCAGCTCACTAAGCGGGGGTGCAGATACGCAGTATTTT. Protein sequence: CASSSLSGGADTQYF.

The rearrangement joins TRBV5-5 to TRBJ2-7, with 9 bases identical to TRBD2. V dropped 4 bases and J dropped 3; count of bases not matched to a gene: 14. The CDR3 has 17 amino acids. From germline, CDR1 is SGHKS and CDR2 YYEKEE (reference sequence). The CDR3 sequence is CASSPLEGRGGFYEQYF. In DNA form, the CDR3 reads TGTGCCAGCAGCCCGCTCGAAGGGCGGGGGGGCTTCTACGAGCAGTACTTC.

The V gene is TRBV18, the J gene TRBJ1-1; 8 bases are shared with TRBD1. V was pared by 3 bases and J by 1 base, with 4 bases of the junction left unmatched. The CDR3 extends over 15 amino acids. The germline gives CDR1 KGHSH, CDR2 LQKENI. The CDR3 sequence is CASSPTGGSNTEAFF. For the CDR3, the DNA is TGTGCCAGCTCACCTACAGGGGGGTCGAACACTGAAGCTTTCTTT.

J is TRBJ2-5 and V is TRBV15, with 10 bases aligning to TRBD1. The CDR3 is 16 amino acids. The junction had 4 bases not matched to a gene; V was cut back by 1 base and J by 2 bases. CDR1 and CDR2 (germline): LNHNV, YYDKDF (reference sequence). The CDR3 sequence: CATSRGGQGKQETQYF. The CDR3 bases are TGTGCCACCAGCAGAGGGGGACAGGGGAAGCAAGAGACCCAGTACTTC.

The chain recombines TRBV18 with TRBJ2-1, with 7 positions matching TRBD1. The CDR3 runs to 16 residues. CDR1 KGHSH and CDR2 LQKENI come from the germline V gene. V lost 0 bases and J lost 6; bases outside the gene matches: 8. For the CDR3, the DNA is TGTGCCAGCTCACCACCCGACAGGGTTTGGTTCAATGAGCAGTTCTTC. Translating it yields CASSPPDRVWFNEQFF. The full variable domain, rest sourced from reference TRBV18 and TRBJ2-1, is NAGVMQNPRHLVRRRGQEARLRCSPMKGHSHVYWYRQLPEEGLKFMVYLQKENIIDESGMPKERFSAEFPKEGPSILRIQQVVRGDSAAYFCASSPPDRVWFNEQFFGPGTRLTVL.

This rearrangement joins TRBV5-8 to TRBJ1-1, with a possible D match to TRBD1 (6 bases). CDR3 length equals 14 residues. Germline V gene data show CDR1 as SGHTS and CDR2 as YDEGEE. Trimming shortened V by 0 bases and J by 5 bases, and 11 bases separated the two germline ends. CDR3 sequence reads: CASSLGRGRTEAFF. The CDR3 DNA is TGTGCCAGCAGCTTGGGCAGGGGCCGAACTGAAGCTTTCTTT.

CDR3 region: CASSQIGGYEQFF. Written as DNA, the CDR3 is TGTGCCAGCAGCCAGATAGGGGGCTATGAGCAGTTCTTC. The chain is built from TRBV7-3 and TRBJ2-1, with TRBD1 matching over 7 bases. Germline CDR1 SGHTA, CDR2 FQGTGA. The CDR3 contains 13 residues. V lost 5 bases to trimming and J lost 8 bases; unmatched junction nucleotides: 6.

V gene TRBV13 combines with J gene TRBJ2-7, with D possibly being TRBD1 (5 bases). The V and J ends lost 3 bases and 2 bases respectively, with 8 bases between them. The CDR3 is 13 amino acids. Germline V gene lookup returns CDR1 PRHDT and CDR2 FYEKMQ (reference sequence). CDR3 sequence reads: CASSFQGPYEQYF. The CDR3, as DNA: TGTGCCAGCAGCTTCCAGGGCCCCTACGAGCAGTACTTC.

The chain joins TRBV7-2 to TRBJ1-2; 7 bases fit TRBD1. The CDR3 consists of 17 residues. Looked up from germline, CDR1 is SGHTA and CDR2 is FQGNSA. After removal of 3 bases from V and 0 bases from J, the junction contained 10 bases not matched to a gene. CDR3 bases: TGTGCCAGCAGCTTGACGGCCTACGGGACAGCTAACTATGGCTACACCTTC. This sequence encodes CASSLTAYGTANYGYTF.

The rearrangement joins TRBV20-1 to TRBJ1-1, with D possibly TRBD1 on 6 matching bases. Germline V gene lookup returns CDR1 DFQATT and CDR2 SNEGSKA (reference sequence). There are 10 residues in the CDR3. V lost 1 base to trimming and J lost 13 bases, with 10 bases between them. CDR3 sequence (DNA): TGCAGTGCTAGAGCAGGGGTGGTTTTCTTT. Its translation: CSARAGVVFF.

The chain is built from TRBV7-6 and TRBJ2-3; possible D gene TRBD2, 5 bases. Per the germline V gene, CDR1 is SGHVS and CDR2 is FNYEAQ. The CDR3 runs to 15 residues. Trimming cost V 4 bases and J 4 bases, with 15 bases left between them. The CDR3: CASSSSGGSADTQYF. The CDR3 nucleotides read TGTGCCAGCAGCTCATCGGGTGGGAGCGCAGATACGCAGTATTTT. Looking up the rest from reference TRBV7-6 and TRBJ2-3 gives the full variable domain: GAGVSQSPRYKVTKRGQDVALRCDPISGHVSLYWYRQALGQGPEFLTYFNYEAQQDKSGLPNDRFSAERPEGSISTLTIQRTEQRDSAMYRCASSSSGGSADTQYFGPGTRLTVL.

V gene TRBV6-2 or TRBV6-3 combines with J gene TRBJ2-5; D might be TRBD2 (6 bases). Germline V gene sequence: CDR1 MNHEY, CDR2 SVGEGT. The CDR3 is made up of 15 amino acids. V lost 3 bases to trimming and J lost 0 bases, with 11 bases between them. CDR3 loop: CASSYQAGNQETQYF. CDR3 DNA: TGTGCCAGCAGTTATCAGGCGGGAAACCAAGAGACCCAGTACTTC.

The V and J genes are TRBV7-9 and TRBJ1-4, with 8 positions matching TRBD1. The ends lost 5 bases at V and 10 bases at J; junction bases unmatched: 6. The CDR3 consists of 13 residues. Germline V CDR1 and CDR2: SEHNR, FQNEAQ (reference sequence). For the CDR3, the DNA is TGTGCCAGCAGCGCACTCGACAGGGGAAAACTGTTTTTT. This encodes CASSALDRGKLFF.

This chain connects TRBV6-5 to TRBJ1-1; D gene ambiguous. The CDR3 extends over 14 amino acids. The germline V gene has CDR1 MNHEY and CDR2 SVGAGI. V was trimmed by 4 bases and J by 4 bases, leaving 13 bases between them. CDR3 amino acids: CASSFTAVGTEAFF. As DNA, the CDR3 is TGTGCCAGCAGTTTTACCGCAGTTGGCACTGAAGCTTTCTTT.

The chain carries TRBV7-2 and TRBJ1-1; the D gene is possibly TRBD1 (6 bases). Trimming stripped 5 bases from V and 0 bases from J, with 10 bases between. The CDR3 is made up of 14 amino acids. Germline CDR1 and CDR2: SGHTA and FQGNSA. CDR3 loop: CASSLGGLNTEAFF. In DNA, the CDR3 is TGTGCCAGCAGCCTTGGGGGCTTGAACACTGAAGCTTTCTTT.

The V call is TRBV6-5, the J call TRBJ1-1, with D possibly TRBD1 on 6 matching bases. Per the germline V gene, CDR1 is MNHEY and CDR2 is SVGAGI. The CDR3 has 15 residues. Between the trimmed V and J ends, which lost 0 bases and 1 base, there was a span of 9 bases. The chain's CDR3 is CASSYSGHRNTEAFF. The CDR3 nucleotides are TGTGCCAGCAGTTACTCGGGACATAGGAACACTGAAGCTTTCTTT.

This clone showed up just a few times. This chain links TRBV7-9 with TRBJ1-6; TRBD1 might be the D (6 bases). The CDR3 length is 15 residues. Trimming stripped 6 bases from V and 10 bases from J, with 19 bases between. Germline V gene lookup returns CDR1 SEHNR and CDR2 FQNEAQ (reference sequence). CDR3 DNA sequence: TGTGCCAGCAGTTTCCAGGGGCCCTTAGAGTCACCCCTCCACTTT. It codes for CASSFQGPLESPLHF.

The chain uses TRBV7-2 and TRBJ1-1; D might be TRBD1 (5 bases). Germline loops: CDR1 SGHTA, CDR2 FQGNSA. The CDR3 runs to 14 residues. Trimming shortened V by 4 bases and J by 6 bases, and 15 bases separated the two germline ends. The CDR3 bases are TGTGCCAGCAGCTCAAGGGCGGCGGGGGCTGAAGCTTTCTTT. Translation: CASSSRAAGAEAFF.

V usage is TRBV20-1 and J usage is TRBJ1-2; D is unresolved. Per the germline V gene, CDR1 is DFQATT and CDR2 is SNEGSKA (reference sequence). V was shortened by 3 bases and J by 6 bases, with 8 bases between the two germline ends. This CDR3 contains 11 residues. CDR3 nucleotides: TGCAGTGCTAGTAGGCAGGATGGCTACACCTTC. It translates to CSASRQDGYTF.

This clone was detected only a few times. The genes are TRBV18 and TRBJ1-3; D uncertain. There are 15 residues in the CDR3. V shed 1 base and J shed 3 bases, with 10 bases lying between them. Per the germline V gene, CDR1 is KGHSH and CDR2 is LQKENI. The CDR3 loop reads CASSPRAGNGNTIYF. CDR3 nucleotides: TGTGCCAGCTCACCACGGGCAGGCAATGGAAACACCATATATTTT.

The CDR3 nucleotides read TGTGCCAGCAGCCAAGATTTAGCGGGGGGGCTGCTTCGGAATGAGCAGTTCTTC. Protein: CASSQDLAGGLLRNEQFF. The rearrangement uses TRBV4-2 and TRBJ2-1, with 11 positions matching TRBD2. Germline V gene sequence: CDR1 LGHNA, CDR2 YNFKEQ. Trimming cost V 0 bases and J 7 bases; bases outside gene matches: 11. The length of the CDR3 is 18 residues.

This chain links TRBV5-1 with TRBJ1-1, with TRBD1 identical over 7 bases. The germline gives CDR1 SGHRS, CDR2 YFSETQ. The CDR3 totals 14 residues. The J segment lost 4 bases and the V segment lost 4 bases, leaving 7 bases of the junction unmatched. In DNA form, the CDR3 reads TGCGCCAGCAGCGCCGGACAGGTGAGCACTGAAGCTTTCTTT. Amino acid sequence: CASSAGQVSTEAFF.

There are a few counts of this clone. The genes are TRBV27 and TRBJ2-5; D perhaps matches TRBD1 (5 bases). The CDR3 totals 18 residues. Trimming pared 5 bases from V and 3 bases from J, leaving 25 bases between. Germline assignment: CDR1 MNHEY and CDR2 SMNVEV (reference sequence). The CDR3 coding sequence is TGTGCCAGCAGTCCCCTAGTTGGGTCCTCCGGACACAAAGAGACCCAGTACTTC. Translating gives CASSPLVGSSGHKETQYF.

This rearrangement joins TRBV7-2 to TRBJ2-2; 13 positions agree with TRBD2. After removal of 5 bases from V and 7 bases from J, the junction contained 10 bases not matched to a gene. Germline V gene sequence: CDR1 SGHTA, CDR2 FQGNSA. CDR3 length equals 17 residues. The CDR3 spells CASSRPSGLAGIGELFF. The DNA of the CDR3 is TGTGCCAGCAGCCGCCCCTCGGGACTAGCGGGGATCGGGGAGCTGTTTTTT. The whole variable domain, filled in from reference TRBV7-2 and TRBJ2-2, reads GAGVSQSPSNKVTEKGKDVELRCDPISGHTALYWYRQSLGQGLEFLIYFQGNSAPDKSGLPSDRFSAERTGGSVSTLTIQRTQQEDSAVYLCASSRPSGLAGIGELFFGEGSRLTVL.

In its sample, this clone was seen a few times. The chain has TRBV27 and TRBJ1-5; the D is unclear. The germline V gene encodes CDR1 MNHEY and CDR2 SMNVEV (reference sequence). This CDR3 is 13 amino acids long. V lost 6 bases to trimming and J lost 0 bases, with 6 bases between them. The CDR3 reads CASSPGSNQPQHF. Written as DNA, the CDR3 is TGTGCCAGCAGCCCGGGTAGCAATCAGCCCCAGCATTTT.

The chain uses TRBV6-2 or TRBV6-3 and TRBJ1-6; weak D call: TRBD1 (5 bases). With 2 bases removed from V and 7 bases from J, the gap between germline ends came to 12 bases. There are 15 residues in the CDR3. Germline-derived CDR1 and CDR2 are MNHEY and SVGEGT. The CDR3 region is CASSYPPTVNSPLHF. The CDR3 DNA reads TGTGCCAGCAGTTACCCCCCGACAGTAAATTCACCCCTCCACTTT.

The J gene is TRBJ2-5, the V gene TRBV7-6; possibly TRBD1 for D (5 bases). The CDR3 extends over 14 amino acids. Germline loops: CDR1 SGHVS, CDR2 FNYEAQ. V dropped 1 base and J dropped 3 bases, with 9 bases sitting between them. Here the CDR3 reads CASSLDWGKETQYF. DNA of the CDR3: TGTGCCAGCAGCTTAGATTGGGGCAAAGAGACCCAGTACTTC.